What follows are 25 T cell receptor beta chains derived from one specimen sequenced in a study of OX40 agonist ivuxolimab in advanced cancers. Method: immunoSEQ multiplex PCR; TCRdb's copy keeps in-frame clones and lacks some. Of some 90,000 clones listed, around 87% were seen once; the top ten hold around 4%. The source was CD4+ or CD8+ T cells sorted from blood, collected in a trial of the OX40 agonist ivuxolimab. The receptors were sampled from an adult with an advanced solid tumor such as melanoma, head and neck, liver or kidney cancer.

This clone was seen only once. The CDR3 loop is CASSESKSTGPYQETQYF. The CDR3 coding sequence is TGCGCCAGCAGTGAGTCGAAATCGACAGGTCCTTACCAAGAGACCCAGTACTTC. The chain is built from TRBV10-1 and TRBJ2-5; a possible D gene is TRBD1 (6 bases). Germline-derived CDR1 and CDR2 are WNHNN and SYGVQD (reference sequence). CDR3 length equals 18 residues. V lost 0 bases and J 0 bases, leaving 17 bases between the germline ends.

Only a few counts were recorded for this clone. The CDR3 loop reads CASRENTEAFF. The DNA for the CDR3 is TGCGCCAGCAGAGAGAACACTGAAGCTTTCTTT. The chain recombines TRBV10-1 with TRBJ1-1, with D unresolved. The CDR3 runs to 11 residues. V lost 6 bases and J lost 1, with 3 bases in between. CDR1 and CDR2 (germline): WNHNN, SYGVQD (reference sequence).

The CDR3 coding sequence is TGTGCCAGTAGACTGAGGGGGGCCCCTAATGAAAAACTGTTTTTT. It specifies CASRLRGAPNEKLFF. V and J are TRBV19 and TRBJ1-4; D might be TRBD1 (6 bases). Germline loops: CDR1 LNHDA, CDR2 SQIVND (reference sequence). The CDR3 is 15 residues long. V was trimmed by 6 bases and J by 3 bases, leaving 14 bases between them.

The chain uses TRBV7-9 and TRBJ2-5; tentative D call: TRBD1 (5 bases). Looked up from germline, CDR1 is SEHNR and CDR2 is FQNEAQ (reference sequence). There are 15 residues in the CDR3. V dropped 5 bases and J dropped 2 bases, with 15 bases sitting between them. The CDR3 region is CASSLGDSKQETQYF. The CDR3 nucleotides read TGTGCCAGCAGCCTAGGGGATAGCAAACAAGAGACCCAGTACTTC.

The rearrangement joins TRBV5-4 to TRBJ1-5, with a possible D match to TRBD1 (6 bases). The CDR3 covers 15 residues. Germline CDR1 reads SGHNT; CDR2 reads YYREEE (reference sequence). Between the trimmed V and J ends, which lost 3 bases and 6 bases, there was a span of 16 bases. The CDR3: CASSSGVGGFQPQHF. For the CDR3, the DNA is TGTGCCAGCAGCTCGGGAGTGGGGGGCTTTCAGCCCCAGCATTTT.

Note on this clone: The sample holds other DNA sequences that translate to the same CDR3. V usage is TRBV6-6 and J usage is TRBJ1-5; D possibly corresponds to TRBD1 (5 bases). V shed 2 bases and J shed 0 bases, with 8 bases lying between them. Looked up from germline, CDR1 is MNHNY and CDR2 is SVGAGI (reference sequence). There are 15 residues in the CDR3. The CDR3 bases are TGTGCCAGCAGTTACATCAGGGCTAGCAATCAGCCCCAGCATTTT. It codes for CASSYIRASNQPQHF.

The chain joins TRBV7-9 to TRBJ2-3; D gene ambiguous. CDR1 is SEHNR, CDR2 FQNEAQ, per germline (reference sequence). The ends were cut back, 1 base at V and 6 bases at J, with 14 bases in the middle. This CDR3 is 15 amino acids long. CDR3 in amino acids: CASSLVDPGPDTQYF. The CDR3 DNA follows: TGTGCCAGCAGCTTAGTGGATCCCGGTCCGGATACGCAGTATTTT.

The chain joins TRBV5-1 to TRBJ2-1; D perhaps matches TRBD1 (6 bases). Germline CDR1 reads SGHRS; CDR2 reads YFSETQ. The CDR3 covers 16 residues. Trimming pared 2 bases from V and 4 bases from J, leaving 16 bases between. In nucleotides, the CDR3 is TGCGCCAGCAGCTTCCAAACAGGGATGAATTACAATGAGCAGTTCTTC. Its protein product is CASSFQTGMNYNEQFF. Together with reference TRBV5-1 and TRBJ2-1, the CDR3 gives the full variable domain: KAGVTQTPRYLIKTRGQQVTLSCSPISGHRSVSWYQQTPGQGLQFLFEYFSETQRNKGNFPGRFSGRQFSNSRSEMNVSTLELGDSALYLCASSFQTGMNYNEQFFGPGTRLTVL.

This clone has a handful of counts. The CDR3 protein is CASSRGLAGGSGYEQYF. The CDR3 DNA follows: TGCGCCAGCAGCCGAGGACTAGCGGGAGGTTCAGGCTACGAGCAGTACTTC. V gene TRBV4-1 combines with J gene TRBJ2-7, with 14 positions matching TRBD2. Germline V gene data show CDR1 as MGHRA and CDR2 as YSYEKL. CDR3 length: 17 amino acids. V lost 4 bases to trimming and J lost 3 bases; unmatched junction nucleotides: 8.

V and J are TRBV28 and TRBJ1-2; D is possibly TRBD1 (5 bases). V lost 1 base and J lost 5, with 8 bases in between. The CDR3 runs to 13 residues. CDR1 and CDR2 (germline): MDHEN, SYDVKM. The CDR3 DNA reads TGTGCCAGCAGTTTATCATGGGGGTATGGCTACACCTTC. Translating gives CASSLSWGYGYTF.

The genes are TRBV6-1 and TRBJ2-7, with D possibly TRBD1 on 6 matching bases. V was clipped by 5 bases and J by 3 bases, with 14 bases between them. The CDR3 totals 14 residues. The germline V gene encodes CDR1 MNHNS and CDR2 SASEGT. The CDR3 DNA is TGTGCCAGCAGTAAACCGGACAGCAGCTACGAGCAGTACGTC. Protein product: CASSKPDSSYEQYV.

V and J are TRBV12-5 and TRBJ2-1; 11 positions agree with TRBD2. This CDR3 has 16 residues. The V segment lost 5 bases and the J segment 4 bases; nucleotides outside the gene matches: 7. Germline loops: CDR1 LGHNT, CDR2 FRNRAP. Here the CDR3 DNA reads TGTGCTAGTGGTCTACCCACTAGCGGGGGTTACAATGAGCAGTTCTTC. It specifies CASGLPTSGGYNEQFF.

This CDR3 is CASSQVSGRGAKNIQYF. For the CDR3, the DNA is TGTGCCAGCAGCCAAGTAAGCGGGAGGGGGGCCAAAAACATTCAGTACTTC. The V gene is TRBV4-2, the J gene TRBJ2-4, with TRBD2 identical over 10 bases. The CDR3 extends over 17 amino acids. V was pared by 1 base and J by 1 base, with 4 bases of the junction left unmatched. Per germline, CDR1 LGHNA and CDR2 YNFKEQ.

V and J are TRBV29-1 and TRBJ2-6, with TRBD2 as a possible D gene (5 bases). The CDR3 contains 16 residues. V lost 5 bases and J 0 bases, leaving 14 bases between the germline ends. Germline CDR1 reads SQVTM; CDR2 reads ANQGSEA. The DNA for the CDR3 is TGCAGCGTTTTGTTGACGGACTTCTCTGGGGCCAACGTCCTGACTTTC. Translation gives CSVLLTDFSGANVLTF.

CDR3 nucleotides: TGTGCCAGTAGTACACAAGAGACCCAGTACTTC. The encoded protein is CASSTQETQYF. The chain is built from TRBV19 and TRBJ2-5; D gene ambiguous. V gave up 4 bases and J gave up 2 bases, with 2 bases separating them. CDR1 is LNHDA and CDR2 is SQIVND in the germline V gene (reference sequence). The CDR3 consists of 11 residues. Using reference TRBV19 and TRBJ2-5 for the parts outside the CDR3, the full variable domain is DGGITQSPKYLFRKEGQNVTLSCEQNLNHDAMYWYRQDPGQGLRLIYYSQIVNDFQKGDIAEGYSVSREKKESFPLTVTSAQKNPTAFYLCASSTQETQYFGPGTRLLVL.

The chain employs TRBV30 and TRBJ1-4; no clear D gene. Trimming shortened V by 2 bases and J by 0 bases, and 10 bases separated the two germline ends. The CDR3 consists of 15 residues. Per the germline V gene, CDR1 is GTSNPN and CDR2 is SVGIG (reference sequence). CDR3 amino acids: CAWSPGVSTNEKLFF. The CDR3 DNA follows: TGTGCCTGGAGTCCCGGGGTGTCAACTAATGAAAAACTGTTTTTT.

The chain uses TRBV28 and TRBJ2-7, with 10 bases fitting TRBD1. The V gene end was trimmed by 3 bases and the J gene end by 0 bases; junction bases not matched to a gene: 11. Germline V gene sequence: CDR1 MDHEN, CDR2 SYDVKM. This CDR3 is 18 amino acids long. CDR3 coding DNA: TGTGCCAGCAGTTTCCCCCGGCCGGGACAGGGGAGCTCCTACGAGCAGTACTTC. It encodes CASSFPRPGQGSSYEQYF.

The V gene is TRBV5-1, the J gene TRBJ2-2; 7 bases are shared with TRBD2. The germline CDR1 and CDR2 sequences are SGHRS and YFSETQ. V was clipped by 3 bases and J by 0 bases; unmatched bases: 5. This CDR3 comprises 16 residues. CDR3 region: CASSWGGRTNTGELFF. The CDR3 nucleotides read TGCGCCAGCAGCTGGGGCGGGAGAACGAACACCGGGGAGCTGTTTTTT.

This chain connects TRBV12-5 to TRBJ1-1; D gene unclear. V was clipped by 0 bases and J by 6 bases, with 8 bases between them. The CDR3 spans 13 residues. Germline V CDR1 and CDR2: LGHNT, FRNRAP. Written as DNA, the CDR3 is TGTGCTAGTGGTTTGGTACTTTTAGCTGAAGCTTTCTTT. As protein: CASGLVLLAEAFF.

The V and J genes are TRBV6-6 and TRBJ1-1, with a weak D call TRBD1 (5 bases). The CDR3 spans 13 residues. V was shortened by 6 bases and J by 3 bases, with 11 bases between the two germline ends. CDR1 and CDR2 (germline): MNHNY, SVGAGI (reference sequence). The DNA for the CDR3 is TGTGCCAGCAGCGAAACGGGGGACACTGAAGCTTTCTTT. Its translation: CASSETGDTEAFF.

This chain uses TRBV28 with TRBJ1-1; D not resolved. Germline V lookup: CDR1 MDHEN, CDR2 SYDVKM. The CDR3 has 11 amino acids. V shed 5 bases and J shed 1 base, with 2 bases lying between them. The CDR3 bases are TGTGCCAGCAGTCAGAACACTGAAGCTTTCTTT. It codes for CASSQNTEAFF.

The chain employs TRBV5-1 and TRBJ2-6; D is ambiguous. V shed 8 bases and J shed 2 bases, with 11 bases lying between them. The CDR3 consists of 14 residues. Germline V gene data show CDR1 as SGHRS and CDR2 as YFSETQ. The CDR3 bases are TGCGCCAGTACCTGGAGTGCTGGGGCCAACGTCCTGACTTTC. Its protein product is CASTWSAGANVLTF.

The chain is built from TRBV5-4 and TRBJ2-3; D is perhaps TRBD2 (6 bases). CDR3 length: 13 amino acids. CDR1 is SGHNT, CDR2 YYREEE, per germline (reference sequence). V dropped 2 bases and J dropped 5 bases, with 9 bases sitting between them. This CDR3 reads CASSLLGGDTQYF. The CDR3 DNA reads as TGTGCCAGCAGCTTACTGGGGGGAGATACGCAGTATTTT.

The CDR3 sequence: CASSFKGGNTEAFF. CDR3 nucleotide sequence: TGCGCCAGCAGCTTTAAGGGTGGGAACACTGAAGCTTTCTTT. V is TRBV5-1 and J is TRBJ1-1; D call uncertain. Germline-derived CDR1 and CDR2 are SGHRS and YFSETQ. The CDR3 length is 14 residues. The V gene lost 2 bases and the J gene lost 1 base, with 9 bases spanning the gap. Drawing the rest from reference TRBV5-1 and TRBJ1-1, the complete variable domain is KAGVTQTPRYLIKTRGQQVTLSCSPISGHRSVSWYQQTPGQGLQFLFEYFSETQRNKGNFPGRFSGRQFSNSRSEMNVSTLELGDSALYLCASSFKGGNTEAFFGQGTRLTVV.

V usage is TRBV2 and J usage is TRBJ2-2; 8 bases line up with TRBD2. This CDR3 comprises 16 residues. The germline CDR1 and CDR2 sequences are SNHLY and FYNNEI. Trimming took 6 bases from V and 4 from J; bases not matched to a gene: 10. CDR3 amino acids: CASSPGGGRVTGELFF. The DNA of the CDR3 is TGTGCCAGCAGCCCCGGCGGGGGGAGGGTCACCGGGGAGCTGTTTTTT. Using reference TRBV2 and TRBJ2-2 for the parts outside the CDR3, the full variable domain is EPEVTQTPSHQVTQMGQEVILRCVPISNHLYFYWYRQILGQKVEFLVSFYNNEISEKSEIFDDQFSVERPDGSNFTLKIRSTKLEDSAMYFCASSPGGGRVTGELFFGEGSRLTVL.